This T cell receptor beta chain emerged from a study of neurological immune-mediated disorders. TCRdb reprocessed the 5' RACE reads via MiXCR and lists one record per CDR3 protein. In the table there are about 62,000 distinct CDR3 sequences, about 4% of which are singletons. Trimming at V came to 1 base and at J to 5 bases, leaving 2 bases not matched to a gene. Germline V CDR1 and CDR2: SGHVS, FNYEAQ. The CDR3 runs 16 residues. This clonotype was seen only a few times. What it binds is not known. Regarding the study as a whole: Association of the multiple sclerosis repertoire cluster with clinical or MRI features was not observed for any feature.

The chain links TRBV7-6 to TRBJ2-3; 14 nucleotides line up with TRBD2. This sequence originates from a woman aged 50 to 60 with multiple sclerosis. Material: PBMCs. This CDR3 is CASSLVGLAGGDTQYF. In DNA, the CDR3 is TGTGCCAGCAGCTTAGTTGGACTAGCGGGAGGAGATACGCAGTATTTT.